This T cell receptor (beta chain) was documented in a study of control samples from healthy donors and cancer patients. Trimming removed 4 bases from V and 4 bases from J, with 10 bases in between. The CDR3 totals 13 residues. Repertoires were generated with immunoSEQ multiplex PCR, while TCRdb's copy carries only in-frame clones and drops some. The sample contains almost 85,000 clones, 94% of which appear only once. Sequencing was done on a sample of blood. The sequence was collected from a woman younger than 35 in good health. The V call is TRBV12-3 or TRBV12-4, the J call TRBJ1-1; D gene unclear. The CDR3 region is CASSSIKSTEAFF. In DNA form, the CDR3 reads TGTGCCAGCAGTTCCATAAAGAGCACTGAAGCTTTCTTT.